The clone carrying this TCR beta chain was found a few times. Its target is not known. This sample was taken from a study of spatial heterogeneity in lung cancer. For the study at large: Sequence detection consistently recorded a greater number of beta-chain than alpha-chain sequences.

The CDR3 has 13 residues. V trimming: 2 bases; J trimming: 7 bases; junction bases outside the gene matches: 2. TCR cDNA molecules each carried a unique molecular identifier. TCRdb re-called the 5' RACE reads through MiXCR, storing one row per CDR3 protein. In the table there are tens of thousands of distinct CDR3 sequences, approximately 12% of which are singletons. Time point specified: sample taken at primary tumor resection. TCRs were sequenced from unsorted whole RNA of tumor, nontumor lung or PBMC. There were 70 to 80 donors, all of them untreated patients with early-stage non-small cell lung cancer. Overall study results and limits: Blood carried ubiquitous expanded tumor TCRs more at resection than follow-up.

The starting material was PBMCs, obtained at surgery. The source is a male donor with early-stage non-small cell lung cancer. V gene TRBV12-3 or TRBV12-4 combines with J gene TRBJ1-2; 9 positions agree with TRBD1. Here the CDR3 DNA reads TGTGCCAGCAGTTTAACAGGGGGCGTTGGCTACACCTTC. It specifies CASSLTGGVGYTF.